The T cell receptor (beta chain) described here comes from a study of blood T cell repertoires in COVID-19. Study as a whole: Acute-phase and convalescent COVID-19 samples originated in the United States, Italy and Spain. T cells, B-cell-depleted T cells, or PBMCs supplied cDNA or gDNA.

Per the original methods: Amplification of reference gene primers was used by the study to estimate nucleated cell counts. The method was immunoSEQ multiplex PCR; TCRdb's version includes in-frame clones alone and lacks a portion of them. Clone size and the V and J calls come from that table; the DNA yielded D and trimming. The sample records around 200,000 clones, about 83% being singletons. Patients of the Seattle cohort, enrolled during active infection, were followed longitudinally. The V gene's germline CDR1 is LGHDT and CDR2 YNNKEL (reference sequence). The CDR3 sequence is 13 residues long. V was trimmed by 2 bases and J by 5 bases, leaving 8 bases between them.

The receptor was derived from a woman under 40 with COVID-19, enrolled during active disease. Sequencing was performed on peripheral blood. This chain uses TRBV3-1 (or the pseudogene TRBV3-2) with TRBJ2-3; D is uncertain. CDR3 sequence (DNA): TGTGCCAGCAGCCAATCCGGAGAAGATACGCAGTATTTT. Translated: CASSQSGEDTQYF.